These 2 T cell receptor beta chains were all obtained from the same sample, sequenced in a study. TCRdb analysed the RT-PCR reads with MiXCR anew, one entry per CDR3 protein. The sample has about 700,000 distinct CDR3 sequences, 14% seen once. The sequencing sample was made of memory CD4+ T cells from blood. The receptors were sampled from a female donor in good health, serving as a healthy control.

The chain links TRBV19 to TRBJ2-2; 10 bases agree with TRBD1. V dropped 4 bases and J dropped 4; count of bases not matched to a gene: 6. CDR1 is LNHDA and CDR2 is SQIVND in the germline V gene (reference sequence). The CDR3 spans 16 residues. CDR3 coding DNA: TGTGCCAGTAGTAAGACAGGGGGCTCGGCCACCGGGGAGCTGTTTTTT. Protein: CASSKTGGSATGELFF.

The chain combines TRBV7-6 with TRBJ1-2; no firm D call. CDR3 length equals 13 residues. Germline V gene data show CDR1 as SGHVS and CDR2 as FNYEAQ. Trimming removed 5 bases from V and 7 bases from J, with 14 bases in between. Here the CDR3 reads CASSTTRNTGYTF. The CDR3 DNA is TGTGCCAGCAGCACCACACGGAACACTGGCTACACCTTC.